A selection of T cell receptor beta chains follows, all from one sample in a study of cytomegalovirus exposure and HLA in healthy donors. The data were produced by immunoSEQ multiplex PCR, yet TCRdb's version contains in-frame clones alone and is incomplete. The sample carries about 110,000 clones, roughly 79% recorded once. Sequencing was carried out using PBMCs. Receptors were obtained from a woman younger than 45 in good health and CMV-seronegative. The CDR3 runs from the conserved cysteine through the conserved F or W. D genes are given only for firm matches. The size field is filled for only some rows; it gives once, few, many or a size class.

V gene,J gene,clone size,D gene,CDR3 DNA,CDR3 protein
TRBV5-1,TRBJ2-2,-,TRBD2,TGCGCCAGCAGCTTTAGCGGGAGAGAAGGGACCGGGGAGCTGTTTTTT,CASSFSGREGTGELFF
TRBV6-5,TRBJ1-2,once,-,TGTGCCAGCAGTTTCGGGGCTAACTATGGCTACACCTTC,CASSFGANYGYTF
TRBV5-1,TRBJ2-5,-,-,TGCGCCAGCAGCTACAATCAAGAGACCCAGTACTTC,CASSYNQETQYF
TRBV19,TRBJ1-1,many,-,TGTGCCAGTAAGGAGGGCGGTACTGAAGCTTTCTTT,CASKEGGTEAFF
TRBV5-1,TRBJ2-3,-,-,TGCGCCAGCAGCTTGGATGGCGGCGGGTTAACAGATACGCAGTATTTT,CASSLDGGGLTDTQYF
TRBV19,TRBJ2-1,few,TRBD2,TGTGCCAGTAGTACCCCCGGTAGCGGGAGGAAATACAATGAGCAGTTCTTC,CASSTPGSGRKYNEQFF
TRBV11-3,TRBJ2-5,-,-,TGTGCCAGCAGCTTAGTGCAGGGCGGTACAGAGACCCAGTACTTC,CASSLVQGGTETQYF
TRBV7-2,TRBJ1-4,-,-,TGTGCCAGCAGCTTAACAGCTAATGAAAAACTGTTTTTT,CASSLTANEKLFF
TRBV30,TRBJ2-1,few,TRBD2,TGTGCCTGGAGTGTACTCGGGAGGCTTTCCTACAATGAGCAGTTCTTC,CAWSVLGRLSYNEQFF
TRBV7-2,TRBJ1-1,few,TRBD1,TGTGCCAGCAGCCCTCGGACAGGACTTAAGGCTGAAGCTTTCTTT,CASSPRTGLKAEAFF
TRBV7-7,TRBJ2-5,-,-,TGTGCCAGCAGCTCCATCCTGACGGGGATGGTAGGGCCCCAGTACTTC,CASSSILTGMVGPQYF
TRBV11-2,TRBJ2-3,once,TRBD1,TGTGCCAGCAGCTTAGGGGGACAGGGAATTCCGCAGTATTTT,CASSLGGQGIPQYF
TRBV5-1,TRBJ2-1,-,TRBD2,TGCGCCAGCAGCTTGCAAACTAGCGGGAGCGATGAGCAGTTCTTC,CASSLQTSGSDEQFF
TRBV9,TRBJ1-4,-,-,TGTGCCAGCAGCGCAACAACCGGGATGATTGGTGAAAAACTGTTTTTT,CASSATTGMIGEKLFF
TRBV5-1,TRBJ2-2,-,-,TGCGCCAGCAGGGCAGGGCTCACCGGGGAGCTGTTTTTT,CASRAGLTGELFF
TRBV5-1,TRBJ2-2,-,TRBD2,TGCGCCAGCAGCTCCCGGGGAGGGGCACAGAACACCGGGGAGCTGTTTTTT,CASSSRGGAQNTGELFF
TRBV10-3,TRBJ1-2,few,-,TGTGCCATCAGTGAGTCGGGGGGAGGCTACACCTTC,CAISESGGGYTF
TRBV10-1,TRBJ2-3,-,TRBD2,TGCGCCAGCAGTGAGGGGGGACTAGCGGGAGGACGTACGCAGTATTTT,CASSEGGLAGGRTQYF
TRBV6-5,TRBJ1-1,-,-,TGTGCCAGCAGTTTACAGGTGAACACTGAAGCTTTCTTT,CASSLQVNTEAFF
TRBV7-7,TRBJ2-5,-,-,TGTGCTAGCAGTTCCGGGGTCCAAGAGACCCAGTACTTC,CASSSGVQETQYF
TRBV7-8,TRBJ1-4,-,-,TGTGCCAGCAGGGCCGAAGGGGTCCGTAATGAAAAACTGTTTTTT,CASRAEGVRNEKLFF
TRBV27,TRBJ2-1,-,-,TGTGCCAGCAGCGTTGGGGGGATAACCTACAATGAGCAGTTCTTC,CASSVGGITYNEQFF
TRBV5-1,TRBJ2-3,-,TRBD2,TGCGCCAGCAGCCTGACTAGCGGGAACACAGATACGCAGTATTTT,CASSLTSGNTDTQYF
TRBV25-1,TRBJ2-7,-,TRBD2,TGTGCCAGGGATTTTGGGAGCGGGAGTGGAACCTACGAGCAGTACTTC,CARDFGSGSGTYEQYF
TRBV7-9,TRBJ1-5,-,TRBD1,TGTGCCAGCAGCTTAGAACAGGGGAAATCAGCCCAGCATTTT,CASSLEQGKSAQHF
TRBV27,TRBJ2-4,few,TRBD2,TGTGCCAGCAGTTTAGGGACTAGCGGGAGGGCCGGAGTCAGAAACATTCAGTACTTC,CASSLGTSGRAGVRNIQYF
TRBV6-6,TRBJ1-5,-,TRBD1,TGTGCCAGCAGCCCGGGGGACAGGAAAAATCAGCCCCAGCATTTT,CASSPGDRKNQPQHF
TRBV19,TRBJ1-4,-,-,TGTGCCGCGACGGGGGTTTCTAATGAAAAACTGTTTTTT,CAATGVSNEKLFF
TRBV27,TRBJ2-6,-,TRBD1,TGTGCCAGCAAAACGACAGGGGGGACCCTATCTGGGGCCAACGTCCTGACTTTC,CASKTTGGTLSGANVLTF
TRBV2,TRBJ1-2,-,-,TGTGCCAGCGGCAGGTATGGCTACACCTTC,CASGRYGYTF
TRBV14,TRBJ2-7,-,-,TGTGCCAGCAGCCAAGGTATGGCTGCCACGATGCAGTACTTC,CASSQGMAATMQYF
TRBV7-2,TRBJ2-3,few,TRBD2,TGTGCCAGCAGCTTAGCGGGAGGGCCGTCGGATACGCAGTATTTT,CASSLAGGPSDTQYF
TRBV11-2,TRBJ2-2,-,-,TGTGCCAGCAGCCGGCTAACAGAGATCTGGGCCTCCGGGGAGCTGTTTTTT,CASSRLTEIWASGELFF
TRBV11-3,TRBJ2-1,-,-,TGTGCCAGCAGCTTAGTGGCGGTTTCCTACAATGAGCAGTTCTTC,CASSLVAVSYNEQFF
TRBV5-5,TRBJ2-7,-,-,TGTGCCAGCAGCTTAGGAGGGGACTACGAGCAGTACTTC,CASSLGGDYEQYF
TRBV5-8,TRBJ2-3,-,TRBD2,TGTGCCAGCAGCGCCGTAGCGGGAGCCTTTCTCGATACGCAGTATTTT,CASSAVAGAFLDTQYF
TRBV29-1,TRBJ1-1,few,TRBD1,TGCAGCGCAAACAGGGGGTCGACTGAAGCTTTCTTT,CSANRGSTEAFF
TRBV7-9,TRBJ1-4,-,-,TGTGCCAGCAGCTTAGAATCAGGGAGGCGAGGTGAAAAACTGTTTTTT,CASSLESGRRGEKLFF
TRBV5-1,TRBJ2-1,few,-,TGCGCCAGCAGACCCCGGGAGAAGTACAATGAGCAGTTCTTC,CASRPREKYNEQFF
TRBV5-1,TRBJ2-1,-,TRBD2,TGCGCCAGCAGCTTGGTGGACGGGAGGGCCGGGAATGAGCAGTTCTTC,CASSLVDGRAGNEQFF
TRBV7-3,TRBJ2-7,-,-,TGTGCCAGCAGCCCAGTAGCTACCCCCTACTACGAGCAGTACTTC,CASSPVATPYYEQYF
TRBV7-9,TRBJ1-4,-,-,TGTGCCAGCCACGTGGGGGGGTCCGGGGAAAAAGAGATGTTTTTT,CASHVGGSGEKEMFF
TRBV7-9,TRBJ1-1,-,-,TGTGCCAGCAGCTTACTTGAGACTGAAGCTTTCTTT,CASSLLETEAFF
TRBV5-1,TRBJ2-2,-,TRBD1,TGCGCCAGCAGCTTAATGGGACAGGGGGACACCGGGGAGCTGTTTTTT,CASSLMGQGDTGELFF
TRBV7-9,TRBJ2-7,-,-,TGTGCCAGCAGCTCAAATGGGGCGACGGATCCCTACGAGCAGTACTTC,CASSSNGATDPYEQYF
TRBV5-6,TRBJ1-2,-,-,TGTGCCAGCAGCTTGGGGGACTCCCTCAACTATGGCTACACCTTC,CASSLGDSLNYGYTF
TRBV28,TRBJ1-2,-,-,TGTGCCAGCAGTTTAGGGCCGGGGGATGGCTACACCTTC,CASSLGPGDGYTF
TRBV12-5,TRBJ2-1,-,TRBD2,TGTGCTAGTGTTATCAGCGGGAGATCGGGCGAGCAGTTCTTC,CASVISGRSGEQFF
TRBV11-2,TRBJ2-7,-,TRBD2,TGTGCCAGCAGTTTCCGAGCGGGAACAGGCTACGAGCAGTACTTC,CASSFRAGTGYEQYF
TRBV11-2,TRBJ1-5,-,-,TGTGCCAGCAGCTCTTACGGTCAGCCCCAGCATTTT,CASSSYGQPQHF
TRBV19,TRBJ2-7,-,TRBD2,TGTGCCAGTTCCCACAGCGGGAGTATCGCCTACGAGCAGTACTTC,CASSHSGSIAYEQYF
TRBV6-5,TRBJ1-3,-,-,TGTGCCACCCGGGTCACGCGGGCAGGAAACACCATATATTTT,CATRVTRAGNTIYF
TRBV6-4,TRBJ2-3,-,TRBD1,TGTGCCAGCAGCCCCGACAGGGAGACTACGCAGTATTTT,CASSPDRETTQYF
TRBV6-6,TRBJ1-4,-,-,TGTGCCAGCAGCTGGGGGGGGCGCGATGAAAAACTGTTTTTT,CASSWGGRDEKLFF
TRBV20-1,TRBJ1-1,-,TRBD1,TGCAGTGCTGACAGGGCTGATGAAGCTTTCTTT,CSADRADEAFF